The next 28 T cell receptor beta chains were all read from a single sample in a study of control samples from healthy donors and cancer patients. TCRdb keeps only in-frame clones here, not all; method: immunoSEQ multiplex PCR. Here the sample spans some 56,000 clones, roughly 95% being singletons. Sample: blood. These receptor sequences come from a man aged 25 to 45 in good health.

The chain recombines TRBV5-4 with TRBJ2-1; possible D gene TRBD1, 6 bases. V gave up 3 bases and J gave up 5 bases, with 9 bases separating them. Germline V gene data show CDR1 as SGHNT and CDR2 as YYREEE (reference sequence). CDR3 length: 13 amino acids. The CDR3 reads CASSSDRDNEQFF. The CDR3 DNA reads TGTGCCAGCAGCTCGGACAGAGACAATGAGCAGTTCTTC.

The chain has TRBV2 and TRBJ1-1, with 7 bases aligning to TRBD1. The CDR3 sequence is 13 residues long. Germline V gene data show CDR1 as SNHLY and CDR2 as FYNNEI. V lost 7 bases to trimming and J lost 4 bases; unmatched junction nucleotides: 6. In nucleotides, the CDR3 is TGTGCCAGCAAGACAGGGCCGGGCACTGAAGCTTTCTTT. It yields the protein CASKTGPGTEAFF.

V is TRBV6-2 or TRBV6-3 and J is TRBJ2-1; 7 positions agree with TRBD1. The CDR3 is 15 amino acids. The junction had 4 bases not matched to a gene; V was cut back by 2 bases and J by 3 bases. CDR1 is MNHEY, CDR2 SVGEGT, per germline. CDR3 nucleotide sequence: TGTGCCAGCAGTTACCGTCGGGACAGCTACAATGAGCAGTTCTTC. It translates to CASSYRRDSYNEQFF.

The chain joins TRBV9 to TRBJ2-1, with D perhaps TRBD2 (6 bases). Trimming stripped 2 bases from V and 9 bases from J, with 12 bases between. The CDR3 has 13 amino acids. Germline V lookup: CDR1 SGDLS, CDR2 YYNGEE. Here the CDR3 reads CASSVAGFGEQFF. The DNA for the CDR3 is TGTGCCAGCAGCGTTGCGGGATTCGGTGAGCAGTTCTTC.

The gene calls are TRBV2 and TRBJ1-1; D may be TRBD1 (6 bases). Per germline, CDR1 SNHLY and CDR2 FYNNEI. The CDR3 is 13 amino acids. Trimming took off 4 bases at V and 2 bases at J, with 8 bases between the two ends. The DNA of the CDR3 is TGTGCCAGCAGTGGACAGGAAAACACTGAAGCTTTCTTT. It encodes CASSGQENTEAFF.

The chain has TRBV27 and TRBJ2-1; TRBD2 aligns across 9 bases. The germline gives CDR1 MNHEY, CDR2 SMNVEV (reference sequence). The CDR3 spans 16 residues. J gave up 5 bases and V 7 bases, and 12 bases lay outside the gene matches. The CDR3 loop reads CASKTGGRDRDNEQFF. CDR3 DNA: TGTGCCAGCAAGACCGGCGGGAGGGATAGAGACAATGAGCAGTTCTTC.

The chain is built from TRBV21-1 and TRBJ1-2. TRBV21-1 is reported as a pseudogene. CDR3 length: 13 amino acids. The CDR3, as DNA: TGTGCCAGCAGCGGTTATCACAACTATGGCTACACCTTC. Residues: CASSGYHNYGYTF.

The chain is built from TRBV7-3 and TRBJ1-5; 8 bases are shared with TRBD1. The CDR3 has 13 residues. Germline-derived CDR1 and CDR2 are SGHTA and FQGTGA. The junction had 1 base not matched to a gene; V was cut back by 5 bases and J by 4 bases. CDR3 nucleotides: TGTGCCAGCAGCCAGGGGGCGAATCAGCCCCAGCATTTT. This encodes CASSQGANQPQHF.

The rearrangement links TRBV7-9 to TRBJ1-2, with a tentative D call TRBD1 (6 bases). V was clipped by 8 bases and J by 4 bases, with 11 bases between them. The CDR3 loop spans 12 amino acids. The germline V gene encodes CDR1 SEHNR and CDR2 FQNEAQ (reference sequence). In nucleotides, the CDR3 is TGTGCCAGCGAGGACAGCCTCTATGGCTACACCTTC. This codes for CASEDSLYGYTF.

The chain joins TRBV4-1 to TRBJ1-4; 7 bases fit TRBD1. The CDR3 has 16 residues. The V segment lost 4 bases and the J segment 0 bases; nucleotides outside the gene matches: 5. The germline CDR1 and CDR2 sequences are MGHRA and YSYEKL. The CDR3 DNA follows: TGCGCCAGCAGCCCACACGGGACAGCAACTAATGAAAAACTGTTTTTT. This gives the protein CASSPHGTATNEKLFF.

This sequence joins TRBV12-3 or TRBV12-4 and TRBJ1-1; 9 nucleotides line up with TRBD1. This CDR3 has 13 amino acids. V gave up 6 bases and J gave up 7 bases; unmatched junction bases: 6. The CDR3 loop reads CASRGQGLGEAFF. CDR3 in DNA: TGTGCCAGCAGGGGACAGGGTCTCGGTGAAGCTTTCTTT.

The chain has TRBV7-2 and TRBJ1-4; D is perhaps TRBD1 (5 bases). V lost 5 bases and J 7 bases, leaving 17 bases between the germline ends. Germline loops: CDR1 SGHTA, CDR2 FQGNSA. The CDR3 is made up of 15 amino acids. This CDR3 reads CASSALAGRIEKLFF. The DNA for the CDR3 is TGTGCCAGCAGCGCCCTCGCGGGGCGGATTGAAAAACTGTTTTTT.

This clone was observed a single time. The rearrangement links TRBV29-1 to TRBJ2-7; 9 bases agree with TRBD2. This CDR3 region has 15 residues. The V and J ends lost 1 base and 4 bases, in that order; junction bases with no gene match: 8. The germline CDR1 and CDR2 sequences are SQVTM and ANQGSEA. The CDR3 DNA reads TGCAGCGTTGAAGCTACTAGCGGGTTTTCTTACGAGCAGTACTTC. Its protein product is CSVEATSGFSYEQYF.

The chain uses TRBV5-5 and TRBJ2-4, with TRBD2 matching 7 bases. V gave up 4 bases and J gave up 0 bases; unmatched junction bases: 13. CDR1 and CDR2 from the germline V gene are SGHKS and YYEKEE (reference sequence). CDR3 length: 18 residues. This CDR3 is CASSPTGLSDVAKNIQYF. The DNA for the CDR3 is TGTGCCAGCAGCCCAACGGGACTATCCGATGTAGCCAAAAACATTCAGTACTTC.

The V gene is TRBV11-2, the J gene TRBJ2-1; perhaps TRBD2 as D (5 bases). Germline V lookup: CDR1 SGHAT, CDR2 FQNNGV. With 6 bases removed from V and 9 bases from J, the gap between germline ends came to 9 bases. The CDR3 length is 11 residues. The CDR3 DNA reads as TGTGCCAGCAGTCGGAGGATTGAGCAGTTCTTC. Translating it yields CASSRRIEQFF.

This clone appeared once. The CDR3 spells CASSRRGTSGLKGEQYF. CDR3 bases: TGTGCCAGCAGCCGGCGAGGGACTAGCGGCCTTAAGGGGGAGCAGTACTTC. The chain employs TRBV7-2 and TRBJ2-7; TRBD2 matches at 11 bases. The germline V gene has CDR1 SGHTA and CDR2 FQGNSA. The CDR3 has 17 amino acids. The V segment lost 5 bases and the J segment 7 bases; nucleotides outside the gene matches: 16.

The genes are TRBV6-5 and TRBJ2-7; D is possibly TRBD2 (5 bases). Trimming removed 7 bases from V and 2 bases from J, with 15 bases in between. Germline loops: CDR1 MNHEY, CDR2 SVGAGI. The CDR3 extends over 14 amino acids. CDR3 nucleotide sequence: TGTGCCAGCAATACGCGGGCCTCGACCTACGAGCAGTACTTC. It specifies CASNTRASTYEQYF.

The chain is built from TRBV25-1 and TRBJ2-4; 9 bases align to TRBD1. Trimming cost V 7 bases and J 3 bases; bases outside gene matches: 10. The CDR3 spans 16 residues. The V gene's germline CDR1 is MGHDK and CDR2 SYGVNS. CDR3 coding DNA: TGTGCCAGCACCGAAGGGGACAGGGTAGGCAAAAACATTCAGTACTTC. Translation: CASTEGDRVGKNIQYF.

A few counts support this clone. V and J are TRBV2 and TRBJ1-5; D not certain. The CDR3 consists of 17 residues. Germline V gene lookup returns CDR1 SNHLY and CDR2 FYNNEI. Trimming left V 3 bases short and J 0 bases short, with 15 bases between. CDR3 loop: CASSDTSGVYSNQPQHF. CDR3 sequence (DNA): TGTGCCAGCAGTGACACGAGCGGGGTTTATAGCAATCAGCCCCAGCATTTT.

V usage is TRBV28 and J usage is TRBJ2-1; 13 bases fit TRBD2. The CDR3 covers 16 residues. V lost 5 bases, J lost 8 bases, and 9 bases stayed unmatched. Per the germline V gene, CDR1 is MDHEN and CDR2 is SYDVKM. CDR3 protein: CASSPRLAGGFDEQFF. The CDR3 bases are TGTGCCAGCAGTCCCCGACTAGCGGGAGGTTTTGATGAGCAGTTCTTC. Complete variable domain (other parts from reference TRBV28 and TRBJ2-1): DVKVTQSSRYLVKRTGEKVFLECVQDMDHENMFWYRQDPGLGLRLIYFSYDVKMKEKGDIPEGYSVSREKKERFSLILESASTNQTSMYLCASSPRLAGGFDEQFFGPGTRLTVL.

The V gene is TRBV29-1, the J gene TRBJ1-1, with TRBD1 identical over 10 bases. V was pared by 6 bases and J by 10 bases, with 11 bases of the junction left unmatched. There are 13 residues in the CDR3. Germline CDR1 reads SQVTM; CDR2 reads ANQGSEA. The CDR3 here is CSVARQGALGAFF. The DNA for the CDR3 is TGCAGCGTGGCCCGACAGGGGGCGCTTGGAGCTTTCTTT.

On this clone: The sample contains more than one DNA sequence encoding this CDR3. The chain is built from TRBV28 and TRBJ1-4; no reliable D call. The CDR3 spans 19 residues. Trimming pared 5 bases from V and 4 bases from J, leaving 26 bases between. Looked up from germline, CDR1 is MDHEN and CDR2 is SYDVKM. The CDR3 DNA is TGTGCCAGCAGTGATGCGGACTCGGCTGACTTTCGCTATAATGAAAAACTGTTTTTT. This translates into CASSDADSADFRYNEKLFF.

V is TRBV12-3 or TRBV12-4 and J is TRBJ2-5; no clear D. V lost 7 bases, J lost 7 bases, and 13 bases lay in between. The CDR3 loop spans 12 amino acids. The CDR3 protein is CASTLGGGTQYF. DNA of the CDR3: TGTGCCAGCACCTTAGGCGGTGGGACCCAGTACTTC.

This chain uses TRBV11-2 with TRBJ2-5; 11 positions agree with TRBD2. Trimming cost V 6 bases and J 4 bases; bases outside gene matches: 4. CDR3 length: 14 residues. Germline values: CDR1 SGHAT, CDR2 FQNNGV. CDR3 sequence: CASSFLAGGETQYF. The CDR3 bases are TGTGCCAGCAGTTTTCTAGCGGGAGGAGAGACCCAGTACTTC. The variable domain in full, completed from reference TRBV11-2 and TRBJ2-5, reads EAGVAQSPRYKIIEKRQSVAFWCNPISGHATLYWYQQILGQGPKLLIQFQNNGVVDDSQLPKDRFSAERLKGVDSTLKIQPAKLEDSAVYLCASSFLAGGETQYFGPGTRLLVL.

The rearrangement links TRBV27 to TRBJ1-2; 7 positions match TRBD1. The J segment lost 5 bases and the V segment lost 5 bases, leaving 11 bases of the junction unmatched. Germline-derived CDR1 and CDR2 are MNHEY and SMNVEV (reference sequence). CDR3 length equals 15 residues. In DNA, the CDR3 is TGTGCCAGCAGTCCCGCCCCCAGGGGGGAGTATGGCTACACCTTC. As protein: CASSPAPRGEYGYTF.

V is TRBV7-3 and J is TRBJ1-6; D not certain. The V gene lost 4 bases and the J gene lost 9 bases, with 25 bases spanning the gap. The CDR3 is 18 residues long. Germline V gene data show CDR1 as SGHTA and CDR2 as FQGTGA. The CDR3 spells CASSSLSSRPQGGSPLHF. The CDR3 DNA reads TGTGCCAGCAGCTCCCTCAGTTCCAGGCCCCAAGGAGGTTCACCCCTCCACTTT.

The chain joins TRBV5-1 to TRBJ2-3; 13 bases agree with TRBD2. The CDR3 has 17 residues. Germline assignment: CDR1 SGHRS and CDR2 YFSETQ. Losses at the gene ends were 3 bases for V and 0 bases for J; bases not matched to a gene: 4. CDR3 bases: TGCGCCAGCAGCTCTGGGACTAGCGGGACGAGCACAGATACGCAGTATTTT. As protein: CASSSGTSGTSTDTQYF.

V and J are TRBV2 and TRBJ1-6; D is ambiguous. CDR3 size: 14 residues. Per germline, CDR1 SNHLY and CDR2 FYNNEI. The V gene lost 1 base and the J gene lost 7 bases, with 8 bases spanning the gap. CDR3 amino acids: CASSEEGYNSPLHF. In DNA, the CDR3 is TGTGCCAGCAGTGAAGAGGGTTACAATTCACCCCTCCACTTT.